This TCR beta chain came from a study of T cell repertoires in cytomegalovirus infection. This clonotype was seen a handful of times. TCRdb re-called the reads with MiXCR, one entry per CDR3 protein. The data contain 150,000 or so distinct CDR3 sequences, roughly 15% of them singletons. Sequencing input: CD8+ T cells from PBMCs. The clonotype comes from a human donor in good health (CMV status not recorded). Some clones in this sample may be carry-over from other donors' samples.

The CDR3 DNA reads TGTGCCAGCAGTTACTCTGCAGGGACCTACGAGCAGTACTTC. This encodes CASSYSAGTYEQYF. The chain has TRBV6-5 and TRBJ2-7, with D possibly being TRBD1 (5 bases). This CDR3 region has 14 residues. The germline CDR1 and CDR2 sequences are MNHEY and SVGAGI. Trimming left V 0 bases short and J 2 bases short, with 8 bases between.